The 10 T cell receptor beta chains below come from one sample, sequenced in a study of blood T cell repertoires in COVID-19. Sequenced by immunoSEQ multiplex PCR; TCRdb stores in-frame clones only, minus some. The sample has about 260,000 clones, about 89% seen once. The sequencing sample was made of peripheral blood. All receptors come from a man aged 35-49 years with active or convalescent COVID-19.

The rearrangement links TRBV7-2 to TRBJ2-1; 8 bases are a match to TRBD2. V lost 1 base, J lost 8 bases, and 10 bases stayed unmatched. There are 16 residues in the CDR3. Germline values: CDR1 SGHTA, CDR2 FQGNSA. In DNA, the CDR3 is TGTGCCAGCAGCTTAGAGCGTAGCGGGGCCAGGGATGAGCAGTTCTTC. Translation gives CASSLERSGARDEQFF.

V is TRBV4-2 and J is TRBJ2-7, with 8 bases fitting TRBD1. The CDR3 is 14 residues long. Germline loops: CDR1 LGHNA, CDR2 YNFKEQ. With 0 bases clipped from V and 6 bases from J, the junction kept 4 bases outside the gene matches. The DNA of the CDR3 is TGTGCCAGCAGCCAAGAATCAGGGGGCGGCGAGCAGTACTTC. Translation: CASSQESGGGEQYF.

The chain links TRBV18 to TRBJ2-5; 7 positions agree with TRBD2. Germline V CDR1 and CDR2: KGHSH, LQKENI. The V segment lost 6 bases and the J segment 0 bases; nucleotides outside the gene matches: 7. The CDR3 has 15 amino acids. The CDR3 nucleotides read TGTGCCAGCTCCGCGGGGGAGAGGTACCAAGAGACCCAGTACTTC. It yields the protein CASSAGERYQETQYF.

V usage is TRBV3-1 (or the pseudogene TRBV3-2) and J usage is TRBJ2-5; 8 positions match TRBD2. Germline CDR1 and CDR2: LGHDT and YNNKEL (reference sequence). This CDR3 has 14 amino acids. The ends lost 6 bases at V and 2 bases at J; junction bases unmatched: 5. This CDR3 is CASSSGTSQETQYF. DNA for the CDR3: TGTGCCAGCAGTTCCGGGACTAGTCAAGAGACCCAGTACTTC.

This rearrangement joins TRBV7-9 to TRBJ2-3; the match to TRBD1 covers 7 bases. V was pared by 5 bases and J by 5 bases, with 10 bases of the junction left unmatched. CDR3 size: 15 residues. Germline assignment: CDR1 SEHNR and CDR2 FQNEAQ (reference sequence). CDR3 bases: TGTGCCAGCAGCCCGAGGGACAGCGTGGGAGATACGCAGTATTTT. Translated, it gives CASSPRDSVGDTQYF.

The rearrangement uses TRBV9 and TRBJ2-5; D unclear. The germline V gene encodes CDR1 SGDLS and CDR2 YYNGEE. The V end was cut by 2 bases, the J end by 2 bases, with 7 bases between. The CDR3 has 13 amino acids. This CDR3 reads CASSVDIQETQYF. The CDR3 DNA follows: TGTGCCAGCAGCGTCGACATTCAAGAGACCCAGTACTTC.

This clone came up many times. This sequence joins TRBV5-1 and TRBJ1-6; D gene unclear. Trimming stripped 4 bases from V and 8 bases from J, with 10 bases between. This CDR3 spans 13 amino acids. Germline V gene lookup returns CDR1 SGHRS and CDR2 YFSETQ. Written as DNA, the CDR3 is TGCGCCAGCAGCATTGGCGGTTATTCACCCCTCCACTTT. This gives the protein CASSIGGYSPLHF.

The gene calls are TRBV4-2 and TRBJ2-3; the match to TRBD2 covers 7 bases. V trimming: 4 bases; J trimming: 1 base; junction bases outside the gene matches: 20. Germline V lookup: CDR1 LGHNA, CDR2 YNFKEQ. This CDR3 has 20 amino acids. CDR3 bases: TGTGCCAGCAGCCCAGCGGGGCTAGCGGTCCGGACGGGGGGCACAGATACGCAGTATTTT. Residues: CASSPAGLAVRTGGTDTQYF.

This chain links TRBV11-3 with TRBJ1-2; TRBD1 matches at 7 bases. Germline V gene data show CDR1 as SGHNT and CDR2 as YENEEA. The CDR3 is made up of 17 amino acids. With 4 bases clipped from V and 2 bases from J, the junction kept 13 bases outside the gene matches. The CDR3 here is CASSYSTGYGINYGYTF. For the CDR3, the DNA is TGTGCCAGCAGCTACTCGACAGGGTACGGCATCAACTATGGCTACACCTTC.

The J gene is TRBJ1-6, the V gene TRBV12-5; TRBD1 might be the D (5 bases). This CDR3 comprises 14 residues. Trimming took 3 bases from V and 6 from J, leaving 9 bases between them. Germline CDR1 LGHNT, CDR2 FRNRAP. As DNA, the CDR3 is TGTGCTAGTGGTTTTGGGGGGGGTAATTCACCCCTCCACTTT. Its protein is CASGFGGGNSPLHF.